This T cell receptor (beta chain) originates from a study of blood T cells in healthy people across ages. Study-wide findings and caveats: The donors' CMV status was not determined, possibly confounding changes in expanded clonotypes. The long-lived group displayed more naive CD4+ cells, plus higher diversity, than the aged donors did. The authors considered diversity estimates from one million T cells to be underestimates. Per million T cells, TCR beta diversity dropped roughly linearly as age increased.

This clonotype was seen only a few times. Its matching antigen is unknown. Primers used in a second PCR of about 7 to 11 cycles were a sample-barcoded 5' primer and a J-beta primer mix. TCRdb re-derived calls from the 5' RACE reads in MiXCR, one entry per CDR3 protein. The table includes about 1.4 million distinct CDR3 sequences, 45% to 70% detected once. The CDR3 has 15 residues. CDR1 SGHAT and CDR2 FQNNGV come from the germline V gene. Trimming took 8 bases from V and 3 from J; bases not matched to a gene: 13. The sequence derives from a man between 18 and 29 years old in good health. Sample: blood. The chain joins TRBV11-2 to TRBJ2-7; 7 nucleotides align to TRBD1. CDR3 amino acids: CASAPRRQGDYEQYF. CDR3 DNA sequence: TGTGCCAGCGCCCCACGGCGACAGGGCGACTACGAGCAGTACTTC.